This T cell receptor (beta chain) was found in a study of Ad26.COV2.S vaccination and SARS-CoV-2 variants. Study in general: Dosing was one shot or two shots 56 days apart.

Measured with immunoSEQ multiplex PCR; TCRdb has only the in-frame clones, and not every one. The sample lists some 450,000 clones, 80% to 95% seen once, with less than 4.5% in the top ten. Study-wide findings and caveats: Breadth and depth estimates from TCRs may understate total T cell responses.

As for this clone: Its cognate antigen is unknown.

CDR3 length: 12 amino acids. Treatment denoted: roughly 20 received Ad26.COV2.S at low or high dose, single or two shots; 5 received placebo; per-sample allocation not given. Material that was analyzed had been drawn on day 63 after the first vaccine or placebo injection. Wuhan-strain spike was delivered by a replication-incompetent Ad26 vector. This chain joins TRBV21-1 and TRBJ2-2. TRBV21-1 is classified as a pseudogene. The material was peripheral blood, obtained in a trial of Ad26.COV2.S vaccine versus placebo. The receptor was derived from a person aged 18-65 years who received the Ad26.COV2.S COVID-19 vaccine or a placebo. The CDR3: CASSKGTGELFF. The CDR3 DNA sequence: TGTGCCAGCAGCAAAGGTACCGGGGAGCTGTTTTTT.